Each of the 30 T cell receptor beta chains below was sequenced from the same sample in a study of cytomegalovirus exposure and HLA in healthy donors. The PCR had 60 Vbeta and 13 Jbeta primers. Sequencing used immunoSEQ multiplex PCR; TCRdb keeps in-frame clones, though not all of them. The profile shows approximately 160,000 clones, about 80% of them singletons. Sequencing was performed on PBMCs. These receptors originate from a man aged 30-40 years in good health and CMV-seropositive.

In nucleotides, the CDR3 is TGTGCCAGTAGTATCCTGACTAGCGTGGCAGATACGCAGTATTTT. It specifies CASSILTSVADTQYF. The V gene is TRBV19, the J gene TRBJ2-3; TRBD2 matches at 8 bases. V shed 3 bases and J 4 bases; nucleotides not matched to a gene: 6. CDR1 is LNHDA and CDR2 is SQIVND in the germline V gene (reference sequence). The CDR3 covers 15 residues.

A few counts support this clone. J is TRBJ2-7 and V is TRBV9; 7 positions match TRBD2. J was trimmed by 2 bases and V by 0 bases; bases with no gene match: 8. CDR3 length: 16 residues. Germline loops: CDR1 SGDLS, CDR2 YYNGEE. CDR3 amino acids: CASSVGGRGVPYEQYF. In DNA form, the CDR3 reads TGTGCCAGCAGCGTAGGAGGGAGGGGCGTCCCCTACGAGCAGTACTTC.

The gene calls are TRBV5-4 and TRBJ2-3, with 10 bases matching TRBD2. The CDR3 is 17 amino acids. The junction had 8 bases not matched to a gene; V was cut back by 4 bases and J by 0 bases. Germline CDR1 SGHNT, CDR2 YYREEE (reference sequence). CDR3 sequence: CASSGQAGGLSTDTQYF. The CDR3, as DNA: TGTGCCAGCAGCGGCCAAGCGGGGGGGTTAAGCACAGATACGCAGTATTTT.

CDR3 nucleotides: TGCGCCAGCAGCTTGGCCTTTAGCGGTGCGTTGGAAGCTTTCTTT. Translation: CASSLAFSGALEAFF. The chain is built from TRBV5-1 and TRBJ1-1; D is uncertain. From germline, CDR1 is SGHRS and CDR2 YFSETQ. V lost 0 bases, J lost 8 bases, and 17 bases lay in between. The CDR3 covers 15 residues.

The rearrangement joins TRBV2 to TRBJ1-2, with TRBD1 matching 9 bases. This CDR3 has 15 amino acids. Looked up from germline, CDR1 is SNHLY and CDR2 is FYNNEI. V shed 6 bases, J shed 4 bases, and the junction held 9 bases outside the gene matches. This CDR3 reads CASSADRGRAYGYTF. The CDR3 DNA follows: TGTGCCAGCAGCGCGGACAGGGGAAGAGCCTATGGCTACACCTTC. The whole variable domain, remainder taken from reference TRBV2 and TRBJ1-2, is EPEVTQTPSHQVTQMGQEVILRCVPISNHLYFYWYRQILGQKVEFLVSFYNNEISEKSEIFDDQFSVERPDGSNFTLKIRSTKLEDSAMYFCASSADRGRAYGYTFGSGTRLTVV.

V is TRBV5-6 and J is TRBJ2-2; TRBD2 is a possible D gene (6 bases). Germline V gives CDR1 SGHDT, CDR2 YYEEEE. The CDR3 is 15 residues long. Trimming left V 2 bases short and J 4 bases short, with 12 bases between. The CDR3, as DNA: TGTGCCAGCAGCTTCCGGGGGACCATCACCGGGGAGCTGTTTTTT. It specifies CASSFRGTITGELFF.

In this sample, this clone turned up once. The chain is built from TRBV9 and TRBJ2-1, with D perhaps TRBD1 (6 bases). V lost 4 bases and J lost 0, with 17 bases in between. The V gene's germline CDR1 is SGDLS and CDR2 YYNGEE. CDR3 length: 17 residues. In nucleotides, the CDR3 is TGTGCCAGCAGCCCACAATCGACAGGTAGCTCCTACAATGAGCAGTTCTTC. Amino acids: CASSPQSTGSSYNEQFF.

This chain links TRBV2 with TRBJ2-7; TRBD2 agrees at 13 bases. The CDR3 extends over 15 amino acids. Germline V gene sequence: CDR1 SNHLY, CDR2 FYNNEI. With 6 bases clipped from V and 5 bases from J, the junction kept 7 bases outside the gene matches. CDR3 residues: CASRGTSGTPHEQYF. CDR3 nucleotide sequence: TGTGCCAGCAGGGGGACTAGCGGGACACCCCACGAGCAGTACTTC.

Here the CDR3 reads CASSPDRGTYEQYF. CDR3 nucleotides: TGTGCCAGCAGCCCGGACAGGGGCACCTACGAGCAGTACTTC. The chain carries TRBV7-9 and TRBJ2-7; TRBD1 aligns across 9 bases. CDR3 length: 14 amino acids. The germline CDR1 and CDR2 sequences are SEHNR and FQNEAQ (reference sequence). The J segment lost 2 bases and the V segment lost 5 bases, leaving 4 bases of the junction unmatched.

The rearrangement links TRBV27 to TRBJ2-7, with 12 bases matching TRBD2. CDR1 is MNHEY, CDR2 SMNVEV, per germline (reference sequence). V shed 6 bases, J shed 4 bases, and the junction held 7 bases outside the gene matches. The CDR3 contains 15 residues. This chain's CDR3 is CASSLTSGSPYEQYF. In DNA form, the CDR3 reads TGTGCCAGCAGCCTGACTAGCGGGAGTCCGTACGAGCAGTACTTC.

The V call is TRBV5-1, the J call TRBJ2-3; 11 bases map to TRBD2. The trim removed 3 bases at V and 3 bases at J, leaving 3 bases unmatched. The CDR3 sequence is 15 residues long. Looked up from germline, CDR1 is SGHRS and CDR2 is YFSETQ. The CDR3 spells CASSSTSGRTDTQYF. CDR3 nucleotides: TGCGCCAGCAGCTCCACTAGCGGGAGAACAGATACGCAGTATTTT.

This clone showed up just a few times. This chain joins TRBV6-5 and TRBJ2-7; 7 nucleotides align to TRBD2. The V gene's germline CDR1 is MNHEY and CDR2 SVGAGI. With V trimmed by 9 bases and J by 6 bases, 14 bases remained unmatched. CDR3 length: 14 amino acids. CDR3 sequence: CASQGGSLSSEQYF. CDR3 DNA sequence: TGTGCCAGTCAAGGCGGGAGTTTATCGAGCGAGCAGTACTTC.

Details on this clone: Sequence at one end of the junction differs from germline and may be a read error. This chain uses TRBV7-9 with TRBJ2-7, with D tentatively TRBD1 (5 bases). The CDR3 consists of 13 residues. In germline, CDR1 is SEHNR, CDR2 FQNEAQ (reference sequence). DNA for the CDR3: TGTTCCAGCAGCCGGACACGTGCCTACGAGCAGTACTTC. Its translation is CSSSRTRAYEQYF.

The chain couples TRBV5-5 to TRBJ2-2; D perhaps matches TRBD2 (5 bases). The CDR3 totals 16 residues. V gave up 3 bases and J gave up 4 bases, with 16 bases separating them. Germline V CDR1 and CDR2: SGHKS, YYEKEE (reference sequence). CDR3 in amino acids: CASSSGSRLVTGELFF. The CDR3 coding sequence is TGTGCCAGCAGCTCGGGATCCCGGCTCGTCACCGGGGAGCTGTTTTTT.

The gene calls are TRBV7-3 and TRBJ2-3, with TRBD2 matching 8 bases. The germline V gene has CDR1 SGHTA and CDR2 FQGTGA. This CDR3 has 17 amino acids. Trimming took 0 bases from V and 3 from J; bases not matched to a gene: 8. CDR3 DNA: TGTGCCAGCAGCTTAACGGGAGCGGGAGTTAGGACAGATACGCAGTATTTT. Translated: CASSLTGAGVRTDTQYF.

The genes are TRBV6-1 and TRBJ1-5; TRBD1 is a possible D gene (6 bases). The CDR3 spans 15 residues. Germline CDR1 is MNHNS and CDR2 is SASEGT. V lost 6 bases to trimming and J lost 1 base, with 13 bases between them. Written as DNA, the CDR3 is TGTGCCAGCAGGGACAGCTTATTGAGCAATCAGCCCCAGCATTTT. As protein: CASRDSLLSNQPQHF.

V gene TRBV25-1 combines with J gene TRBJ2-2; D is unclear. This CDR3 region has 14 residues. The germline gives CDR1 MGHDK, CDR2 SYGVNS. V gave up 5 bases and J gave up 0 bases, with 7 bases separating them. CDR3 coding DNA: TGTGCCAGCAGTATCCTTCCGAACACCGGGGAGCTGTTTTTT. Protein sequence: CASSILPNTGELFF. Full variable domain (rest looked up from reference TRBV25-1 and TRBJ2-2): EADIYQTPRYLVIGTGKKITLECSQTMGHDKMYWYQQDPGMELHLIHYSYGVNSTEKGDLSSESTVSRIRTEHFPLTLESARPSHTSQYLCASSILPNTGELFFGEGSRLTVL.

DNA for the CDR3: TGTGCCAGCAGCCCCACGGGACTAGCGGTTATAGCGGAGGCCCAGTACTTC. Protein sequence: CASSPTGLAVIAEAQYF. The rearrangement links TRBV7-8 to TRBJ2-5; 11 nucleotides line up with TRBD2. The CDR3 sequence is 17 residues long. Germline values: CDR1 SGHVS, CDR2 FQNEAQ. The J segment lost 9 bases and the V segment lost 5 bases, leaving 17 bases of the junction unmatched.

This clone showed up just once. The chain has TRBV12-5 and TRBJ2-3; D is uncertain. The V and J ends lost 4 bases and 5 bases respectively, with 7 bases between them. Germline-derived CDR1 and CDR2 are LGHNT and FRNRAP. The CDR3 is 12 residues long. The CDR3 here is CASGSERDTQYF. The CDR3 region has the DNA TGTGCTAGTGGTTCTGAGAGAGATACGCAGTATTTT.

This rearrangement joins TRBV5-1 to TRBJ2-6, with 12 bases lining up with TRBD1. Germline V gene data show CDR1 as SGHRS and CDR2 as YFSETQ. Unmatched junction bases numbered 3, after V lost 0 bases and J lost 2 bases. This CDR3 is built from 18 residues. The CDR3 spells CASSLGGTGGAGANVLTF. In nucleotides, the CDR3 is TGCGCCAGCAGCTTGGGAGGGACAGGGGGCGCTGGGGCCAACGTCCTGACTTTC.

This chain joins TRBV14 and TRBJ2-7, with TRBD2 matching 12 bases. This CDR3 region has 18 residues. With V trimmed by 5 bases and J by 1 base, 12 bases remained unmatched. Germline loops: CDR1 SGHDN, CDR2 FVKESK. CDR3 sequence reads: CASSGGTSGRWASYEQYF. Written as DNA, the CDR3 is TGTGCCAGCAGCGGCGGGACTAGCGGGCGGTGGGCATCCTACGAGCAGTACTTC.

This clone was recorded only once. The chain recombines TRBV11-2 with TRBJ2-5, with 11 positions matching TRBD2. V lost 8 bases to trimming and J lost 3 bases; unmatched junction nucleotides: 5. CDR3 length: 14 residues. Germline V gives CDR1 SGHAT, CDR2 FQNNGV. CDR3 residues: CASRLAGLKETQYF. The CDR3 DNA reads TGTGCCAGCCGACTAGCGGGATTAAAAGAGACCCAGTACTTC.

CDR3 nucleotides: TGTGCCAGCAGCCTCATGGGGGGGAGCCAAGAGACCCAGTACTTC. This codes for CASSLMGGSQETQYF. The V and J genes are TRBV7-9 and TRBJ2-5, with TRBD2 matching over 7 bases. Trimming removed 5 bases from V and 1 base from J; junction bases left unmatched: 7. The germline CDR1 and CDR2 sequences are SEHNR and FQNEAQ (reference sequence). CDR3 length: 15 residues. The whole variable domain, remainder taken from reference TRBV7-9 and TRBJ2-5, is DTGVSQNPRHKITKRGQNVTFRCDPISEHNRLYWYRQTLGQGPEFLTYFQNEAQLEKSRLLSDRFSAERPKGSFSTLEIQRTEQGDSAMYLCASSLMGGSQETQYFGPGTRLLVL.

V usage is TRBV27 and J usage is TRBJ2-1; the D is unclear. The germline V gene encodes CDR1 MNHEY and CDR2 SMNVEV (reference sequence). This CDR3 is 16 amino acids long. V lost 1 base to trimming and J lost 0 bases, with 10 bases between them. In DNA form, the CDR3 reads TGTGCCAGCAGTTTATACAAGCGCCTCTCCTACAATGAGCAGTTCTTC. Translation gives CASSLYKRLSYNEQFF.

The sample holds one count of this clone. The gene calls are TRBV18 and TRBJ2-1, with 9 bases fitting TRBD1. V trimming: 1 base; J trimming: 3 bases; junction bases outside the gene matches: 4. The CDR3 has 16 amino acids. Germline V lookup: CDR1 KGHSH, CDR2 LQKENI. CDR3 DNA: TGTGCCAGCTCACCACTGGAGACAGGGGGCTACAATGAGCAGTTCTTC. Its protein product is CASSPLETGGYNEQFF.

The chain has TRBV19 and TRBJ2-6; D possibly corresponds to TRBD2 (5 bases). The CDR3 has 15 residues. Germline CDR1 is LNHDA and CDR2 is SQIVND (reference sequence). The V gene lost 9 bases and the J gene lost 0 bases, with 12 bases spanning the gap. The CDR3 is CASQTRGSGANVLTF. In nucleotides, the CDR3 is TGTGCCAGCCAGACTCGGGGCTCTGGGGCCAACGTCCTGACTTTC.

The chain joins TRBV5-6 to TRBJ1-6, with TRBD1 matching over 8 bases. V lost 0 bases and J lost 7; bases outside the gene matches: 6. Germline values: CDR1 SGHDT, CDR2 YYEEEE. This CDR3 region has 16 residues. CDR3 nucleotides: TGTGCCAGCAGCTTGGCCCCCAGGGGGCGAAATTCACCCCTCCACTTT. Translation gives CASSLAPRGRNSPLHF.

The rearrangement links TRBV7-2 to TRBJ2-2, with D tentatively TRBD2 (5 bases). The CDR3 runs 15 residues. V was trimmed by 4 bases and J by 6 bases, leaving 15 bases between them. Germline V gene data show CDR1 as SGHTA and CDR2 as FQGNSA. The CDR3 is CASSSRVKVPGELFF. For the CDR3, the DNA is TGTGCCAGCAGCTCGAGGGTTAAGGTTCCCGGGGAGCTGTTTTTT.

This rearrangement joins TRBV9 to TRBJ2-5; 10 bases align to TRBD1. The CDR3 length is 15 residues. Germline CDR1 reads SGDLS; CDR2 reads YYNGEE. Trimming took 3 bases from V and 11 from J; bases not matched to a gene: 13. CDR3 amino acids: CASSADLGQGYEQYF. CDR3 DNA sequence: TGTGCCAGCAGCGCCGATCTGGGACAGGGGTATGAGCAGTACTTC.

The V and J genes are TRBV2 and TRBJ1-5; D perhaps matches TRBD1 (6 bases). The CDR3 loop spans 14 amino acids. The V end was cut by 8 bases, the J end by 1 base, with 12 bases between. Germline CDR1 is SNHLY and CDR2 is FYNNEI. The CDR3 sequence is CASGARGSNQPQHF. Written as DNA, the CDR3 is TGTGCCAGCGGTGCCAGGGGAAGCAATCAGCCCCAGCATTTT.